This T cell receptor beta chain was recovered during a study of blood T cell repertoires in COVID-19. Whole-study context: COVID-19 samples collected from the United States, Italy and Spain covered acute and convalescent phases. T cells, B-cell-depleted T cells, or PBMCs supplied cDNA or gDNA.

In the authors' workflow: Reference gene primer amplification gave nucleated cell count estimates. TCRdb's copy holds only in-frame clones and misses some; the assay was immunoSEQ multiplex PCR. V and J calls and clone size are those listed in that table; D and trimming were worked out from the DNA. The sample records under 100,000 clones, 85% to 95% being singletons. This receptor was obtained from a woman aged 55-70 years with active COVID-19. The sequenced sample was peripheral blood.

The CDR3 is CASSDGTGRHSPLHF. Here the CDR3 DNA reads TGTGCCAGCAGTGATGGGACAGGGCGACACTCACCCCTCCACTTT. V is TRBV25-1 and J is TRBJ1-6; 9 nucleotides align to TRBD1. Trimming at V came to 3 bases and at J to 10 bases, leaving 7 bases not matched to a gene. The CDR3 length is 15 residues. Germline V gene sequence: CDR1 MGHDK, CDR2 SYGVNS.